These T cell receptor beta chains were read from a single sample in a study of cytotoxic CD8 clonotypes in ibrutinib-treated CLL. Assay: immunoSEQ multiplex PCR; the TCRdb copy retains only in-frame clones and omits some. The data show fewer than 80,000 clones, roughly 59% seen once. The source was PBMCs, collected after 12 months of ibrutinib treatment. The origin of the receptors is a human donor with chronic lymphocytic leukemia. CDR3s leave out the opening cysteine and the closing phenylalanine or tryptophan.

cdr3_aa j_call v_call
ASSGQADYEQY TRBJ2-7 TRBV27
ASSQGPPGLVSAF TRBJ1-1 TRBV4-3
ASSEPQGRGLAVLNEQF TRBJ2-1 TRBV6-1
ASGRTIETGELF TRBJ2-2 TRBV7-2
ASSERTARQY TRBJ2-7 TRBV6-1
ATTGGNTEAF TRBJ1-1 TRBV6-5
ASRRDSNYGYT TRBJ1-2 TRBV5-1
ASHLRGREPQH TRBJ1-5 TRBV19
ASSLAQFGSSHVGSPLH TRBJ1-6 TRBV7-2
ASSQGPRGNEQF TRBJ2-1 TRBV6-5
ASMTGTSGSGGTDTQY TRBJ2-3 TRBV2
ASRNTLRAF TRBJ1-1 TRBV19
ASSKGLIQH TRBJ1-5 TRBV7-9
ASSRTFEGYGYT TRBJ1-2 TRBV5-4
ASSLRRGTPYNEQF TRBJ2-1 TRBV7-9
ASRWDGSAETQY TRBJ2-5 TRBV2
ASSTTGNSNQPQH TRBJ1-5 TRBV21-1
ASSTTDTQY TRBJ2-3 TRBV13
ASSPRGGVGANTGELF TRBJ2-2 TRBV18
ASSESQGGTNEKLF TRBJ1-4 TRBV6-1
ASSVSNLGGISYNEQF TRBJ2-1 TRBV9
ASSLGQNNEQF TRBJ2-1 TRBV7-2
ASSVDPQGFGANVLT TRBJ2-6 TRBV5-1
ASRAPGLGALEQF TRBJ2-1 TRBV11-2
ASSPSPGANEKLF TRBJ1-4 TRBV5-5
ASSGRDSGNTIY TRBJ1-3 TRBV9
ASSVAVTGSLYEQY TRBJ2-7 TRBV9
ASSETPGQPQH TRBJ1-5 TRBV7-9
ASSLRPGTTEAF TRBJ1-1 TRBV5-1
SGQTYSNQPQH TRBJ1-5 TRBV28
ASSNLPVVAGYT TRBJ1-2 TRBV6-5
ASSQDRETQY TRBJ2-5 TRBV4-1
SVQSTGGTNYGYT TRBJ1-2 TRBV29-1
ASSNYLGGADTQY TRBJ2-3 TRBV6-5
ASTSEGAEAF TRBJ1-1 TRBV6-6
ASSLSTVNSPLH TRBJ1-6 TRBV27
ASSLGLAGSGTQY TRBJ2-3 TRBV27
ASSARQGNTEAF TRBJ1-1 TRBV9
ASSVVGGRGKRGYT TRBJ1-2 TRBV9
AKATAKNTGELF TRBJ2-2 TRBV2
ASSPSGTGLHSGNTIY TRBJ1-3 TRBV18
ASSMDGPSGNTIY TRBJ1-3 TRBV7-6
ASSQDGALQETQY TRBJ2-5 TRBV5-1
ASSLEGGQLPQH TRBJ1-5 TRBV6-1
ASSETGWGHYGYT TRBJ1-2 TRBV6-1
ASSLDRGREKLF TRBJ1-4 TRBV28
ASSLARAGVAF TRBJ1-1 TRBV7-8
ASRGVVGAATGELF TRBJ2-2 TRBV2
ASSRYRAYEQY TRBJ2-7 TRBV2
ASSLAEAPGGEQF TRBJ2-1 TRBV7-6
ASSSGHGYNEQF TRBJ2-1 TRBV11-3
ASSLVRTDTQY TRBJ2-3 TRBV7-8
ASSPSGSRVLPGELF TRBJ2-2 TRBV7-9
ASSFLLTGVAGEQY TRBJ2-7 TRBV5-8
ASYRGGAQISGANVLT TRBJ2-6 TRBV7-9
ASSTNQGANKSPQH TRBJ1-5 TRBV19
ASSLALLAGDQETQY TRBJ2-5 TRBV7-6
ASSVRTGNTGELF TRBJ2-2 TRBV5-1
ASSPTLAGGYDEQF TRBJ2-1 TRBV4-2